These 24 T cell receptor beta chains originate from one sample sequenced in a study of cytomegalovirus exposure and HLA in healthy donors. The PCR had 60 Vbeta and 13 Jbeta primers. This table comes from immunoSEQ multiplex PCR, and its TCRdb copy is limited to in-frame clones, with some not included. The sample contains about 140,000 clones, around 80% of which appear only once. Input material: PBMCs. The receptors derive from a female donor in good health and CMV-seronegative.

The CDR3 spells CASTQGGYEQYF. The CDR3 nucleotides read TGTGCCAGCACCCAGGGGGGCTACGAGCAGTACTTC. The gene calls are TRBV28 and TRBJ2-7, with D possibly matching TRBD1 (7 bases). The CDR3 runs 12 residues. V was clipped by 7 bases and J by 3 bases, with 10 bases between them. The V gene's germline CDR1 is MDHEN and CDR2 SYDVKM.

This clone has a handful of counts. This chain links TRBV7-9 with TRBJ2-5, with 7 bases identical to TRBD2. In germline, CDR1 is SEHNR, CDR2 FQNEAQ (reference sequence). The V gene end was trimmed by 5 bases and the J gene end by 3 bases; junction bases not matched to a gene: 15. There are 17 residues in the CDR3. The CDR3 loop is CASSPRSGTIGEETQYF. The CDR3 DNA sequence: TGTGCCAGCAGCCCCCGTTCCGGGACTATTGGGGAAGAGACCCAGTACTTC.

V is TRBV12-5 and J is TRBJ2-5, with D maybe TRBD1 (5 bases). The CDR3 sequence is 12 residues long. Germline V gene sequence: CDR1 LGHNT, CDR2 FRNRAP. V dropped 4 bases and J dropped 5 bases, with 8 bases sitting between them. CDR3 sequence reads: CASGWGTETQYF. CDR3 DNA sequence: TGTGCTAGTGGTTGGGGCACGGAGACCCAGTACTTC.

This chain links TRBV10-3 with TRBJ2-7; TRBD1 agrees at 10 bases. The length of the CDR3 is 14 residues. Germline lookup yields CDR1 ENHRY and CDR2 SYGVKD. V gave up 6 bases and J gave up 3 bases; unmatched junction bases: 5. CDR3 amino acids: CAIRRGQGYYEQYF. DNA for the CDR3: TGTGCCATCAGGAGGGGACAGGGGTACTACGAGCAGTACTTC.

The chain has TRBV5-1 and TRBJ1-2, with D uncertain. The CDR3 length is 14 residues. CDR1 is SGHRS, CDR2 YFSETQ, per germline. V was trimmed by 2 bases and J by 8 bases, leaving 16 bases between them. The CDR3, as DNA: TGCGCCAGCAGCTTCTCGACTCTCTTAGACGGCTACACCTTC. Its translation: CASSFSTLLDGYTF.

The rearrangement links TRBV27 to TRBJ2-7; D is possibly TRBD1 (6 bases). V was pared by 5 bases and J by 4 bases, with 15 bases between. CDR1 is MNHEY, CDR2 SMNVEV, per germline (reference sequence). CDR3 length: 14 residues. CDR3 DNA sequence: TGTGCCAGCAGTATGCCGGGACATCAATACGAGCAGTACTTC. Translation gives CASSMPGHQYEQYF.

As concerns this clone: The junction differs from germline at one of its ends, possibly a read error. The CDR3 reads CASRLAGDTGELFF. CDR3 in DNA: TGTGCTAGCAGGCTAGCGGGAGATACCGGGGAGCTGTTTTTT. The chain employs TRBV7-7 and TRBJ2-2; TRBD2 aligns across 10 bases. Germline-derived CDR1 and CDR2 are SSHAT and FNYEAQ (reference sequence). The CDR3 runs to 14 residues.

The chain recombines TRBV13 with TRBJ2-1; the D gene is possibly TRBD2 (6 bases). The V gene lost 2 bases and the J gene lost 2 bases, with 16 bases spanning the gap. The germline CDR1 and CDR2 sequences are PRHDT and FYEKMQ (reference sequence). This CDR3 region has 17 residues. In nucleotides, the CDR3 is TGTGCCAGCAGCTTATCGGGGACGGGAGTGACCTACAATGAGCAGTTCTTC. This gives the protein CASSLSGTGVTYNEQFF.

This clone was counted a few times. In DNA form, the CDR3 reads TGTGCCAGCAGACGAAAAGGACAAGATACGCAGTATTTT. Translated, it gives CASRRKGQDTQYF. V and J are TRBV11-1 and TRBJ2-3; the D gene is possibly TRBD1 (5 bases). Germline V gene lookup returns CDR1 SGHAT and CDR2 FQDESV (reference sequence). V was cut by 6 bases and J by 5 bases, with 12 bases left in between. This CDR3 has 13 residues.

This rearrangement joins TRBV6-1 to TRBJ1-5, with 9 bases fitting TRBD1. Germline loops: CDR1 MNHNS, CDR2 SASEGT. V shed 0 bases, J shed 1 base, and the junction held 1 base outside the gene matches. The CDR3 length is 16 residues. The CDR3 DNA sequence: TGTGCCAGCAGTGAAGCGGGGACAGGGAGCAATCAGCCCCAGCATTTT. Translation: CASSEAGTGSNQPQHF.

The chain combines TRBV28 with TRBJ1-5, with D possibly matching TRBD1 (6 bases). The germline V gene encodes CDR1 MDHEN and CDR2 SYDVKM. This CDR3 region has 14 residues. V lost 3 bases to trimming and J lost 5 bases, with 11 bases between them. The CDR3, as DNA: TGTGCCAGCAGTTTGCTGACAGGAGATCAGCCCCAGCATTTT. The encoded protein is CASSLLTGDQPQHF.

This chain joins TRBV15 and TRBJ1-5; 10 nucleotides agree with TRBD1. V lost 0 bases, J lost 5 bases, and 4 bases stayed unmatched. The CDR3 runs to 16 residues. The germline V gene has CDR1 LNHNV and CDR2 YYDKDF (reference sequence). This CDR3 is CATSRDGTGAHQPQHF. As DNA, the CDR3 is TGTGCCACCAGCAGAGATGGGACAGGGGCCCATCAGCCCCAGCATTTT.

The rearrangement uses TRBV4-1 and TRBJ2-7; TRBD1 matches 8 bases. CDR1 and CDR2 (germline): MGHRA, YSYEKL. The length of the CDR3 is 15 residues. V trimming: 4 bases; J trimming: 2 bases; junction bases outside the gene matches: 7. The CDR3 nucleotides are TGCGCCAGCAGCCCCAGGGACAGGTTAACCTACGAGCAGTACTTC. Encoded protein: CASSPRDRLTYEQYF.

The V gene is TRBV28, the J gene TRBJ2-7; 7 bases are a match to TRBD1. CDR1 and CDR2 from the germline V gene are MDHEN and SYDVKM. The CDR3 spans 15 residues. The ends lost 2 bases at V and 0 bases at J; junction bases unmatched: 4. CDR3 amino acids: CASSLGTAVSYEQYF. The CDR3 DNA follows: TGTGCCAGCAGTTTAGGGACAGCAGTCTCCTACGAGCAGTACTTC.

This clone has just a few counts. The CDR3 DNA follows: TGTGCCAGCGGCAGGGTAAGCTACGAGCAGTACTTC. This sequence encodes CASGRVSYEQYF. This chain uses TRBV6-6 with TRBJ2-7; TRBD1 might be the D (5 bases). In germline, CDR1 is MNHNY, CDR2 SVGAGI (reference sequence). There are 12 residues in the CDR3. Trimming shortened V by 8 bases and J by 3 bases, and 11 bases separated the two germline ends.

This chain connects TRBV28 to TRBJ1-1; 7 positions agree with TRBD1. CDR1 is MDHEN and CDR2 is SYDVKM in the germline V gene. V trimming: 5 bases; J trimming: 1 base; junction bases outside the gene matches: 4. The CDR3 is made up of 14 amino acids. CDR3 protein: CASSPGQQNTEAFF. The CDR3 region has the DNA TGTGCCAGCAGTCCGGGACAGCAGAACACTGAAGCTTTCTTT.

V and J are TRBV6-5 and TRBJ1-4; unclear D gene. Germline V gives CDR1 MNHEY, CDR2 SVGAGI. The CDR3 runs 14 residues. V lost 6 bases, J lost 8 bases, and 16 bases lay in between. The DNA of the CDR3 is TGTGCCAGCAGCCTGGGCCCCGTATCCGAAAAACTGTTTTTT. Its protein product is CASSLGPVSEKLFF.

The chain couples TRBV25-1 to TRBJ2-7, with a possible D match to TRBD1 (6 bases). Germline V CDR1 and CDR2: MGHDK, SYGVNS. The germline V and J ends were trimmed by 1 base and 0 bases, with 13 bases remaining between them. The CDR3 loop spans 16 amino acids. The CDR3 is CASSEWGHGSSYEQYF. CDR3 coding DNA: TGTGCCAGCAGTGAATGGGGGCATGGAAGCTCCTACGAGCAGTACTTC.

This rearrangement joins TRBV21-1 to TRBJ1-2; the table's D call, TRBD1, was not checked against the DNA. TRBV21-1 is deemed a pseudogene. The CDR3 totals 21 residues. CDR3 sequence (DNA): TGTGCCAGCAGCAAAGAAGGTCGGACAGAACAATCTAATCCAGCTAACTATGGCTACACCTTC. This gives the protein CASSKEGRTEQSNPANYGYTF.

The table lists this clone with a count of one. V and J are TRBV28 and TRBJ1-1; D is unresolved. The CDR3 totals 15 residues. Trimming stripped 2 bases from V and 2 bases from J, with 12 bases between. Looked up from germline, CDR1 is MDHEN and CDR2 is SYDVKM. The CDR3 loop reads CASSLSTAINTEAFF. In nucleotides, the CDR3 is TGTGCCAGCAGTTTAAGTACAGCCATAAACACTGAAGCTTTCTTT.

The genes are TRBV7-9 and TRBJ2-1, with D unresolved. This CDR3 contains 12 residues. Germline V gene lookup returns CDR1 SEHNR and CDR2 FQNEAQ (reference sequence). Trimming left V 4 bases short and J 7 bases short, with 8 bases between. CDR3 DNA sequence: TGTGCCAGCAGCTCGTCAGAAAATGAGCAGTTCTTC. It codes for CASSSSENEQFF.

This clone was observed a few times. The V call is TRBV11-1, the J call TRBJ2-7, with 8 positions matching TRBD1. Germline values: CDR1 SGHAT, CDR2 FQDESV (reference sequence). The trim removed 1 base at V and 3 bases at J, leaving 5 bases unmatched. The CDR3 is made up of 15 amino acids. CDR3 protein: CASSLEGQALYEQYF. The CDR3 DNA is TGTGCCAGCAGCTTAGAGGGACAGGCCCTCTACGAGCAGTACTTC. Full variable domain (outside the CDR3, taken from reference TRBV11-1 and TRBJ2-7): EAEVAQSPRYKITEKSQAVAFWCDPISGHATLYWYRQILGQGPELLVQFQDESVVDDSQLPKDRFSAERLKGVDSTLKIQPAELGDSAMYLCASSLEGQALYEQYFGPGTRLTVT.

The chain employs TRBV10-3 and TRBJ1-2, with 7 positions matching TRBD1. CDR1 and CDR2 (germline): ENHRY, SYGVKD. V dropped 6 bases and J dropped 4; count of bases not matched to a gene: 8. The CDR3 consists of 14 residues. CDR3 coding DNA: TGTGCCATCAGCCAGACAGGGCTTTTCTATGGCTACACCTTC. Translated, it gives CAISQTGLFYGYTF.

V is TRBV14 and J is TRBJ2-7, with D unresolved. The CDR3 runs 11 residues. Per the germline V gene, CDR1 is SGHDN and CDR2 is FVKESK. V was pared by 2 bases and J by 6 bases, with 5 bases between. Written as DNA, the CDR3 is TGTGCCAGCAGCCAATCTAGCGAGCAGTACTTC. Its translation: CASSQSSEQYF.